One T cell receptor beta chain is described in this entry. Unmatched junction bases numbered 8, after V lost 5 bases and J lost 0 bases. The CDR3 is 16 residues long. The germline gives CDR1 MGHRA, CDR2 YSYEKL. The data stem from a study of control samples from healthy donors and cancer patients. The data were produced by immunoSEQ multiplex PCR, yet TCRdb's version contains in-frame clones alone and is incomplete. Of nearly 200,000 clones listed, roughly nine tenths are singletons. The source is a man aged 25-40 years in good health. Sequencing was done on a sample of blood. The chain combines TRBV4-1 with TRBJ2-3; 7 nucleotides line up with TRBD2. In DNA form, the CDR3 reads TGCGCCAGCAGCGAGACATGGGGGGGTAGCACAGATACGCAGTATTTT. This encodes CASSETWGGSTDTQYF.